This paragraph covers one T cell receptor (beta chain) sequence. Assay: immunoSEQ multiplex PCR; the TCRdb copy retains only in-frame clones and omits some. The sample lists about 82,000 clones; 81% were seen once. The sample comes from a study of blood T cell repertoires in COVID-19. CDR1 is SGHRS, CDR2 YFSETQ, per germline. Trimming left V 0 bases short and J 2 bases short, with 9 bases between. The CDR3 runs to 14 residues. The receptor was derived from an elderly man with acute or convalescent COVID-19. The sample taken for sequencing was peripheral blood. The rearrangement joins TRBV5-1 to TRBJ2-7; no clear D gene. The CDR3: CASSLAAGTYEQYF. Here the CDR3 DNA reads TGCGCCAGCAGCTTGGCCGCAGGAACCTACGAGCAGTACTTC.